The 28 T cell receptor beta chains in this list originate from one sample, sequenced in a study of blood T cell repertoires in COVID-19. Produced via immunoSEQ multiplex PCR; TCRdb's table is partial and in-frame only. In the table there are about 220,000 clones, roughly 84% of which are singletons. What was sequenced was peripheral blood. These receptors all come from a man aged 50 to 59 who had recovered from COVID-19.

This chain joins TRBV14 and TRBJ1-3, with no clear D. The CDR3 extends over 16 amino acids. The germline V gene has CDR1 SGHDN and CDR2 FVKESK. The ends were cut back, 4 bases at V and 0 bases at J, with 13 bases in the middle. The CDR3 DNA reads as TGTGCCAGCAGCCTAAAAGTGGGGAGCTCTGGAAACACCATATATTTT. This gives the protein CASSLKVGSSGNTIYF. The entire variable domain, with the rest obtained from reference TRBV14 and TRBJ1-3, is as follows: EAGVTQFPSHSVIEKGQTVTLRCDPISGHDNLYWYRRVMGKEIKFLLHFVKESKQDESGMPNNRFLAERTGGTYSTLKVQPAELEDSGVYFCASSLKVGSSGNTIYFGEGSWLTVV.

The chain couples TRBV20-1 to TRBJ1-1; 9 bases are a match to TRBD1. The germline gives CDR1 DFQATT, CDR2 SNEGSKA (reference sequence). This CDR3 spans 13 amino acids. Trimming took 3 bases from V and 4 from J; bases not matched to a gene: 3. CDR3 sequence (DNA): TGCAGTGCTAGTGGACAGGGGTTCACTGAAGCTTTCTTT. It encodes CSASGQGFTEAFF.

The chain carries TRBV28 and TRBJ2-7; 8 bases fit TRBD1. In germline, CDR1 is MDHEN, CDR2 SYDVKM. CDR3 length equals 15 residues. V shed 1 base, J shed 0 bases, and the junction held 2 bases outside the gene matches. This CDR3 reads CASSLYRGTSYEQYF. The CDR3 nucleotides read TGTGCCAGCAGTTTATACAGGGGGACCTCCTACGAGCAGTACTTC.

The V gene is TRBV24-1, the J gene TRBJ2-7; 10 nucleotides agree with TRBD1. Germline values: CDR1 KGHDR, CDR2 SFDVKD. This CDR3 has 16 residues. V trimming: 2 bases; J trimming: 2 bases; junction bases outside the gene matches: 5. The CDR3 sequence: CATSDSTGTGAYEQYF. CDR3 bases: TGTGCCACCAGTGATTCAACAGGGACAGGGGCCTACGAGCAGTACTTC.

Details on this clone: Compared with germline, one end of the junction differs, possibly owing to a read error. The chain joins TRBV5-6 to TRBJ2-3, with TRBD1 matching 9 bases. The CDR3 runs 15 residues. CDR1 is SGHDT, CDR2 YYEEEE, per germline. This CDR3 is CASSLDRGRTDTQYF. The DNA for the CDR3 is TGTGCCAGCAGTTTGGACAGGGGTCGGACAGATACGCAGTATTTT.

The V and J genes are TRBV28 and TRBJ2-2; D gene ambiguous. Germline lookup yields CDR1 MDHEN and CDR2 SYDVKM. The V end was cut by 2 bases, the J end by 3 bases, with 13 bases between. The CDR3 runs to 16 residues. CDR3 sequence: CASSLATISDTGELFF. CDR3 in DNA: TGTGCCAGCAGTTTAGCGACAATCTCTGACACCGGGGAGCTGTTTTTT.

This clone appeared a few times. CDR3 in DNA: TGTGCCAGCAGCTCCGGACTAACCGCGAACACCGGGGAGCTGTTTTTT. This sequence encodes CASSSGLTANTGELFF. This chain joins TRBV7-6 and TRBJ2-2; tentatively, D is TRBD2 (6 bases). Trimming took off 4 bases at V and 0 bases at J, with 12 bases between the two ends. The CDR3 sequence is 16 residues long. Germline V gene data show CDR1 as SGHVS and CDR2 as FNYEAQ. The variable domain in full, with the rest retrieved from reference TRBV7-6 and TRBJ2-2, is GAGVSQSPRYKVTKRGQDVALRCDPISGHVSLYWYRQALGQGPEFLTYFNYEAQQDKSGLPNDRFSAERPEGSISTLTIQRTEQRDSAMYRCASSSGLTANTGELFFGEGSRLTVL.

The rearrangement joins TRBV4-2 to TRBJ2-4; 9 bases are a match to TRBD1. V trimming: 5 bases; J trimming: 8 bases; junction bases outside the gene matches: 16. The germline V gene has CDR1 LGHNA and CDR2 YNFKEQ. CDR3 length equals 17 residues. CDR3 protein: CASSGWKPGQGGYIQYF. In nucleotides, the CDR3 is TGTGCCAGCAGCGGATGGAAACCGGGACAGGGTGGTTACATTCAGTACTTC.

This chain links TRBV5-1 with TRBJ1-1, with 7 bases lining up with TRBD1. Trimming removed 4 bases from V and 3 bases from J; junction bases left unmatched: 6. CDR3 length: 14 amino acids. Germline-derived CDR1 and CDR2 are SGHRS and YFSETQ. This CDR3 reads CASSGGTADTEAFF. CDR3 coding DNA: TGCGCCAGCAGCGGCGGGACAGCGGACACTGAAGCTTTCTTT. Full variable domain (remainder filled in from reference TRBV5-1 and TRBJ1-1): KAGVTQTPRYLIKTRGQQVTLSCSPISGHRSVSWYQQTPGQGLQFLFEYFSETQRNKGNFPGRFSGRQFSNSRSEMNVSTLELGDSALYLCASSGGTADTEAFFGQGTRLTVV.

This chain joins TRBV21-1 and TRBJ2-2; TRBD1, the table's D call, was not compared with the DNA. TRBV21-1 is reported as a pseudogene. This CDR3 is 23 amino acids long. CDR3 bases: TGTGCCAGCGGTCCTGATCGTAGGTGTGTTATTAAAACAGGGTCAGGGCTCACCGGGGAGCTGTTTTTT. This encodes CASGPDRRCVIKTGSGLTGELFF.

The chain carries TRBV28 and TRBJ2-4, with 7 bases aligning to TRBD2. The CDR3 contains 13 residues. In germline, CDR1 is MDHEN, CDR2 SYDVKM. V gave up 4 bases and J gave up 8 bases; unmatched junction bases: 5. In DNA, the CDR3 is TGTGCCAGCAGTTATGGGGGGGGAGACATTCAGTACTTC. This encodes CASSYGGGDIQYF.

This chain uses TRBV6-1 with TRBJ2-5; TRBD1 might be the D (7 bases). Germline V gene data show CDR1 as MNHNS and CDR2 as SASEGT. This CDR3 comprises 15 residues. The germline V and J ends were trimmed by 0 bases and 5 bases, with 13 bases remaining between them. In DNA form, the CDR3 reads TGTGCCAGCAGTGAAGCCCAGGGGGGCTTTGAGACCCAGTACTTC. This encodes CASSEAQGGFETQYF.

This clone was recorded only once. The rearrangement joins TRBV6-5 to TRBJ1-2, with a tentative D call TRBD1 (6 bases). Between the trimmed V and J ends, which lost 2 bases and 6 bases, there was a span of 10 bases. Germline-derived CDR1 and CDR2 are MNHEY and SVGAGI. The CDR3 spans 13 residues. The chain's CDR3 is CASSYTGGNGYTF. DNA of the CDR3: TGTGCCAGCAGTTACACGGGGGGCAATGGCTACACCTTC.

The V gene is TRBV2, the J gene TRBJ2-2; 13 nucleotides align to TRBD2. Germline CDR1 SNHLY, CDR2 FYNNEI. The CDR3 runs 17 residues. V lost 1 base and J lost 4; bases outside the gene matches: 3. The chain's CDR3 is CASSEGLAGGITGELFF. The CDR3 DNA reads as TGTGCCAGCAGTGAAGGACTAGCGGGAGGAATCACCGGGGAGCTGTTTTTT. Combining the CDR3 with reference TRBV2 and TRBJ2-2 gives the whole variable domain EPEVTQTPSHQVTQMGQEVILRCVPISNHLYFYWYRQILGQKVEFLVSFYNNEISEKSEIFDDQFSVERPDGSNFTLKIRSTKLEDSAMYFCASSEGLAGGITGELFFGEGSRLTVL.

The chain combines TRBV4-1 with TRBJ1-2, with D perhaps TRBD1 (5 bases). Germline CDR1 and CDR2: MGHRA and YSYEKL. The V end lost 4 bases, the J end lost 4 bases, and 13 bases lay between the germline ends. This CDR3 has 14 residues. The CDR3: CASSPRRGPYGYTF. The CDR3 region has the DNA TGCGCCAGCAGCCCAAGAAGGGGTCCCTATGGCTACACCTTC.

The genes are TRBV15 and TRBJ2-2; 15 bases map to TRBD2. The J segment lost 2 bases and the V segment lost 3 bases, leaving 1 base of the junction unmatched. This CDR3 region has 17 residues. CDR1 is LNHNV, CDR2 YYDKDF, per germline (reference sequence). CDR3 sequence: CATSRGLAGGNTGELFF. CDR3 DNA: TGTGCCACCAGCAGGGGACTAGCGGGAGGAAACACCGGGGAGCTGTTTTTT.

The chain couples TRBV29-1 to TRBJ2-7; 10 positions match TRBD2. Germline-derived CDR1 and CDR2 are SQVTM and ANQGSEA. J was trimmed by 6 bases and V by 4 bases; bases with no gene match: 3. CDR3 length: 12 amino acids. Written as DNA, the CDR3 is TGCAGCGTTGGGGGACTAGCGAGCGAGCAGTACTTC. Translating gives CSVGGLASEQYF.

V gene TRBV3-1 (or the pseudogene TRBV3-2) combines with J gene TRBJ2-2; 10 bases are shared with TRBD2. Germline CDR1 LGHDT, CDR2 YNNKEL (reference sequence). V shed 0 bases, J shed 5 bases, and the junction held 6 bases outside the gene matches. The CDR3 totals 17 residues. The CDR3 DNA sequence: TGTGCCAGCAGCCAAGATGGGCTAGCGGGGGTTACCGGGGAGCTGTTTTTT. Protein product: CASSQDGLAGVTGELFF.

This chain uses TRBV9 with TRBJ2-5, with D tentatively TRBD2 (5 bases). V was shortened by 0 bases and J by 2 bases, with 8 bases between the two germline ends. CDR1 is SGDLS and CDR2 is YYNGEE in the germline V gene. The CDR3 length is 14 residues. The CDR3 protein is CASSVAQRQETQYF. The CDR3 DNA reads TGTGCCAGCAGCGTAGCACAGCGGCAAGAGACCCAGTACTTC.

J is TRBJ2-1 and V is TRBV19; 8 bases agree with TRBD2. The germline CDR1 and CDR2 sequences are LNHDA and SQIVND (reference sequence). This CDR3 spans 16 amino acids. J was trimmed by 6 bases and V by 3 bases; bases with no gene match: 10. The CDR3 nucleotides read TGTGCCAGTAGTATGGGAGTTCTAGCGGGCCTCAATGAGCAGTTCTTC. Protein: CASSMGVLAGLNEQFF.

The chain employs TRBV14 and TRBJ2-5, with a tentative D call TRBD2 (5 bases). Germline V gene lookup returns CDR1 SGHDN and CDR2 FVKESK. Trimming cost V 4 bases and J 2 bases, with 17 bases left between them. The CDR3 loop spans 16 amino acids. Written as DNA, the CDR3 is TGTGCCAGCAGCCTAGGCGGCAGCGGAGGACAAGAGACCCAGTACTTC. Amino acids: CASSLGGSGGQETQYF.

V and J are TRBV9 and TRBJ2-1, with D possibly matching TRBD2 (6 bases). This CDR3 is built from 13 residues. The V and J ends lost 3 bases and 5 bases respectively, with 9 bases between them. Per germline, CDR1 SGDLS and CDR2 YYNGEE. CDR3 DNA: TGTGCCAGCAGCGCCCCTAGCGACAATGAGCAGTTCTTC. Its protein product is CASSAPSDNEQFF.

Written as DNA, the CDR3 is TGTGCCAGCAGCCTTGGCGCCGGGACAGGGTTGAAAAATGAGCAGTTCTTC. Its protein is CASSLGAGTGLKNEQFF. The chain recombines TRBV28 with TRBJ2-1; 9 positions agree with TRBD1. This CDR3 is 17 amino acids long. V gave up 6 bases and J gave up 7 bases; unmatched junction bases: 16. The germline V gene has CDR1 MDHEN and CDR2 SYDVKM.

The CDR3: CASSLADRRYEQYF. The DNA of the CDR3 is TGTGCCAGCAGCTTGGCGGACAGGCGCTACGAGCAGTACTTC. The chain couples TRBV27 to TRBJ2-7; 7 positions agree with TRBD1. Unmatched junction bases numbered 8, after V lost 6 bases and J lost 3 bases. The germline V gene encodes CDR1 MNHEY and CDR2 SMNVEV (reference sequence). There are 14 residues in the CDR3.

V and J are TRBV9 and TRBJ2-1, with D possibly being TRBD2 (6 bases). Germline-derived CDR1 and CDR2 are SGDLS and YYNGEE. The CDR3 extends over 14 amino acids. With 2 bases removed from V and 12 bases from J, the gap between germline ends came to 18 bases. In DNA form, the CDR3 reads TGTGCCAGCAGCGTCGGGGGAGACAGTCTTTGGCAGTTCTTC. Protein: CASSVGGDSLWQFF.

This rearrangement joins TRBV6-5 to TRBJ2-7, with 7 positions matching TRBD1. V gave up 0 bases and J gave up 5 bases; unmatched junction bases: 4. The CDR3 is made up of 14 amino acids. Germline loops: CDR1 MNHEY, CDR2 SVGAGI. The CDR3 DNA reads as TGTGCCAGCAGTTACTCGACGACAGGGCACGAGCAGTACTTC. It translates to CASSYSTTGHEQYF.

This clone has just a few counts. CDR3 DNA: TGTGCCAGCGAAGAGGCTAGCTTCTACGAGCAGTACTTC. Residues: CASEEASFYEQYF. This chain connects TRBV3-1 (or the pseudogene TRBV3-2) to TRBJ2-7; perhaps TRBD2 as D (5 bases). Trimming left V 8 bases short and J 3 bases short, with 14 bases between. The CDR3 has 13 residues. In germline, CDR1 is LGHDT, CDR2 YNNKEL (reference sequence).

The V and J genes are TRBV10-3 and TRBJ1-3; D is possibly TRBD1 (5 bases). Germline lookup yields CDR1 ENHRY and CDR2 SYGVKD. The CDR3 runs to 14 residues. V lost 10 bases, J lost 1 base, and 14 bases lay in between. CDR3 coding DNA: TGTGCCACCGCGGGACTGGTTTCTGGAAACACCATATATTTT. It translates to CATAGLVSGNTIYF.